This paragraph reports one T cell receptor beta chain. Its antigen is as yet unknown. With a J-beta primer mix and a sample-barcoded 5' primer, a second PCR ran about 6 to 11 cycles. MiXCR, run by TCRdb on the 5' RACE reads, gives a single entry per CDR3 protein. The table includes 550,000 to 750,000 distinct CDR3 sequences, approximately 21% detected once. This sample was taken from a study of blood T cells in healthy people across ages. Study findings and constraints: Age brought a roughly linear fall in TCR beta diversity measured per million T cells. The diversity estimates, figures obtained from one million T cells, were considered underestimates.

Trimming shortened V by 11 bases and J by 0 bases, and 15 bases separated the two germline ends. Germline V CDR1 and CDR2: MNHGY, SVAAGI. The CDR3 totals 14 residues. The V and J genes are TRBV6-9 and TRBJ2-3, with a possible D match to TRBD2 (5 bases). The sequence was obtained from a man between 65 and 79 years old in good health. The sample consisted of blood. CDR3 sequence (DNA): TGTGCCGCACCTCGGGATTATAGCACAGATACGCAGTATTTT. Translating gives CAAPRDYSTDTQYF.